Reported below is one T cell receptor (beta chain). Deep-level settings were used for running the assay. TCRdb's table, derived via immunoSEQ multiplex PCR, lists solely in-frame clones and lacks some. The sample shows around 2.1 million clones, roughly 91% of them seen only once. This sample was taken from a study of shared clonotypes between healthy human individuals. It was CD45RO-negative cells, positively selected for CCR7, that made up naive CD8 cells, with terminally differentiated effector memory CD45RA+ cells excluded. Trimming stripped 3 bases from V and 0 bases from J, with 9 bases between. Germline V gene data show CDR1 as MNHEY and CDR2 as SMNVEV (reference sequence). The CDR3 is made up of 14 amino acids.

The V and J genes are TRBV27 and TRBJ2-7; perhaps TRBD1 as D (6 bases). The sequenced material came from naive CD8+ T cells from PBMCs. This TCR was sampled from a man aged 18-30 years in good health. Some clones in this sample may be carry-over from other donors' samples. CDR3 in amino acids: CASSFGQRSYEQYF. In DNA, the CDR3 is TGTGCCAGCAGTTTCGGACAGCGCTCCTACGAGCAGTACTTC.